This T cell receptor (beta chain) emerged from a study of long-term antiretroviral therapy in people with HIV. Study results and limitations: An increase in diversity followed ART, yet levels stayed below transplant donor controls.

They ran version v3.0 of the immunoSEQ assay at survey level. The method was immunoSEQ multiplex PCR; TCRdb's version includes in-frame clones alone and lacks a portion of them. The profile covers approximately 32,000 clones, with 83% appearing a single time and approximately 8% taken by the ten largest. The V and J ends lost 2 bases and 7 bases, in that order; junction bases with no gene match: 9. Germline V gene lookup returns CDR1 KGHSH and CDR2 LQKENI. The CDR3 length is 16 residues. A note on this clone: What it binds is unknown.

Each HIV participant was treated in the United States. The sample consisted of unsorted PBMCs, taken 0.4 years before starting antiretroviral therapy. The origin of this receptor is a man between 18 and 29 years old with HIV. The chain recombines TRBV18 with TRBJ2-1; 9 bases are shared with TRBD2. DNA for the CDR3: TGTGCCAGCTCACCAACTGAGGGGCTAGCGGGAAATGAGCAGTTCTTC. Amino acids: CASSPTEGLAGNEQFF.